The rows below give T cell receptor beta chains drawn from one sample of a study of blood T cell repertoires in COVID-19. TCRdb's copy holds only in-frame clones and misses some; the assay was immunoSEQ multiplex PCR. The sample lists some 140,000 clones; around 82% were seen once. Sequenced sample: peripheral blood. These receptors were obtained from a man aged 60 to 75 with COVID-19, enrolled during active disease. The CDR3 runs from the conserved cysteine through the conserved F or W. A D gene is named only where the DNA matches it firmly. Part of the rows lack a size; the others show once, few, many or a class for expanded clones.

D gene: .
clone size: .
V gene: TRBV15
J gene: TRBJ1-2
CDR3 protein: CATSRDLQDYGYTF
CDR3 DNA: TGTGCCACCAGCAGAGATCTGCAGGACTATGGCTACACCTTC

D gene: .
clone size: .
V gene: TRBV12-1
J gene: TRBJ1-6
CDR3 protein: CASSFSTSSYPRAYNSPLHF
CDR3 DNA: TGTGCCAGCAGCTTTTCTACAAGTTCCTACCCTCGGGCCTATAATTCACCCCTCCACTTT

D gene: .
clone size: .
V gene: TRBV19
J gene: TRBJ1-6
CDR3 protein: CASSSTGLGYNSPLHF
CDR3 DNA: TGTGCCAGTAGTAGCACAGGGTTGGGCTATAATTCACCCCTCCACTTT

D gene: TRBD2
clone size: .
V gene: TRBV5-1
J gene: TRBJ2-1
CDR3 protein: CASSLLAGALQGGEQFF
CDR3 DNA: TGCGCCAGCAGCTTACTGGCGGGAGCTCTCCAAGGTGGTGAGCAGTTCTTC

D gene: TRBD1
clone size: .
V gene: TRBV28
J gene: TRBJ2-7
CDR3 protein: CASTSGTVYEQYF
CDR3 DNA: TGTGCCAGCACCTCCGGGACAGTCTACGAGCAGTACTTC

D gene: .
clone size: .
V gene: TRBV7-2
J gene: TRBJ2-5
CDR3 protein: CASSPINLEQKKTQYF
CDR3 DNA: TGTGCCAGCAGCCCAATAAACCTGGAACAGAAGAAGACCCAGTACTTC

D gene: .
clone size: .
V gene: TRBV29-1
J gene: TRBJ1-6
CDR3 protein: CSVEGGPGSPLHF
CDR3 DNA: TGCAGCGTTGAGGGGGGTCCGGGTTCACCCCTCCACTTT

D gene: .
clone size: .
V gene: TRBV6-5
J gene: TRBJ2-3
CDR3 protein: CASIKPNTDTQYF
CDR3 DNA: TGTGCCAGCATTAAACCTAACACAGATACGCAGTATTTT

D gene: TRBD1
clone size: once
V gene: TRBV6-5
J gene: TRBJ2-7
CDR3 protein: CASSYPQGPSYEQYF
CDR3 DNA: TGTGCCAGCAGTTACCCACAGGGGCCTTCCTACGAGCAGTACTTC

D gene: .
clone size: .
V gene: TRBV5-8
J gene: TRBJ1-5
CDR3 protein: CASSFLSQPQHF
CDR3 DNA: TGTGCCAGCAGCTTCCTGAGTCAGCCCCAGCATTTT

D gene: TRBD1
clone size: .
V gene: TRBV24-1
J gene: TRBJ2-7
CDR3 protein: CATSDSPGQGKGEQYF
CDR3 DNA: TGTGCCACCAGTGATTCCCCGGGACAGGGCAAGGGCGAGCAGTACTTC

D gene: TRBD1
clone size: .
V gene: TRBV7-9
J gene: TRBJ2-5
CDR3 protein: CASSLVGTGGRETQYF
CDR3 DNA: TGTGCCAGCAGCTTAGTTGGGACAGGGGGCAGAGAGACCCAGTACTTC

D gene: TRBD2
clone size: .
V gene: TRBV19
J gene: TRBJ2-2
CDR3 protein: CASLGLAGFTGELFF
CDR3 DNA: TGTGCCAGCCTGGGACTAGCGGGATTCACCGGGGAGCTGTTTTTT

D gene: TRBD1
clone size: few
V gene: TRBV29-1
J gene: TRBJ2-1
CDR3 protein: CSVLGQGARAFF
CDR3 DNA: TGCAGCGTTCTGGGACAGGGGGCGCGTGCGTTCTTC

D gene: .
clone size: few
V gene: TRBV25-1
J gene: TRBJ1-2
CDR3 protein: CASSGQGTGGYTF
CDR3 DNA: TGTGCCAGCAGTGGGCAGGGTACCGGTGGCTACACCTTC

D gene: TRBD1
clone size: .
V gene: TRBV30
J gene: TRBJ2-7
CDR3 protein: CAWTGTGVHEQYF
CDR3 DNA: TGTGCCTGGACCGGGACAGGAGTACACGAGCAGTACTTC

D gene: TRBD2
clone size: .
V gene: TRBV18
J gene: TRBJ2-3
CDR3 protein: CASCPGLASDTQYF
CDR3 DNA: TGTGCCAGCTGTCCGGGACTAGCATCAGATACGCAGTATTTT

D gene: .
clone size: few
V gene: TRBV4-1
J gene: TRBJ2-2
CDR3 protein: CASSQRGIERGELFF
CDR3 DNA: TGCGCCAGCAGCCAACGGGGAATTGAAAGGGGGGAGCTGTTTTTT

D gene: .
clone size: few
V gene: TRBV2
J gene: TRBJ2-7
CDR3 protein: CASSEAWGSSYEQYF
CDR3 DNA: TGTGCCAGCAGTGAAGCCTGGGGCAGCTCCTACGAGCAGTACTTC

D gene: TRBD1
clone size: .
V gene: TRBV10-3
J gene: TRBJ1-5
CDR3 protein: CAISETGTDNQPQHF
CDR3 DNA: TGTGCCATCAGTGAAACCGGGACAGACAATCAGCCCCAGCATTTT